This TCR beta chain came from a study of blood T cell repertoires in COVID-19 (dated by TCRdb to the early 2020s). Broadly, across the study: Samples covering the acute and convalescent phases of COVID-19 were provided by collaborators in the United States, Italy and Spain. The repertoires were made available in a free public database intended to serve as a resource for research on the immune response to SARS-CoV-2. Sample metadata almost always included a de-identified subject ID, COVID-19 status, age in years and sex. The material from the prospective study consisted of cDNA or gDNA derived from T cells, B-cell-depleted T cells, or PBMCs. The dataset comprised deeply sampled blood TCRbeta repertoires from subjects exposed to, actively infected with, or recovered from COVID-19. Samples were obtained from the ongoing ImmuneRACE study (first 160 participants) and from 1,254 subjects provided by 6 global collaborators. Where available, HLA class I and class II types were taken from metadata supplied by the sample provider and were not determined by assay-based typing. Overall results and qualifications from the work: Clinical and demographic metadata were provided uncurated, with the amount varying by source and participant.

Each collaborating institution followed its own protocols to collect whole blood in K2EDTA tubes. For TCRbeta analysis, collaborators shipped samples in one of three forms: frozen whole blood, isolated PBMCs, or DNA extracted from either of those sample types. TCRbeta CDR3 regions were amplified from genomic DNA using the immunoSEQ Assay, a bias-controlled multiplex PCR. In the original analysis: The number of nucleated cells in each sample was estimated by amplification of reference gene primers within the assay. To quantify the absolute abundance of each unique TCRbeta CDR3 rearrangement, sequence reads were collapsed and filtered. Productive Simpson clonality was computed per sample as the square root of Simpson's diversity index over productive rearrangements. Entries here come from immuneACCESS through TCRdb and include only in-frame sequences with V and J called. Some clones fail to appear in such tables; in the studies checked, an unresolved V gene covers under half of the shortfall, and the cause of the remainder is unknown. That table furnishes V, J and clone size, whereas the DNA furnished D and trimming. The sample table lists 120,000 or so clones, 65% to 85% of them with a count of one. The top ten constitute 5.5% to 6.5% of the sample.

V ends up 1 base short and J 7 bases short, with an unmatched junction base count of 6. CDR1 and CDR2, per the germline V gene, are MNHNS and SASEGT. The CDR3 runs 14 residues from the cysteine to the phenylalanine. The DNA shown is the 42-base CDR3, in frame from base 1. This clone showed up just a few times. Its antigen specificity is not known. No much larger clone exists at a distance of one base, and base qualities are not known. In this chain, TRBV6-1 is recombined with TRBJ1-2, and 7 junctional nucleotides match TRBD1. The specimen was peripheral blood. The TCR originated in a man older than 75 with active or convalescent COVID-19. The nucleotide sequence is TGTGCCAGCAGTGAAGAGGCAGGGGGGAGTGGCTACACCTTC. Its translation is CASSEEAGGSGYTF.